This TCR beta chain was identified in a study of STAT3 mutations in large granular lymphocyte leukemia. Study results and caveats: In T-cell large granular lymphocyte leukemia, about half of patients showed multiple immunodominant subclonotypes. No sample exists from the first appearance of each clone.

The V gene's germline CDR1 is SGHRS and CDR2 YFSETQ. Deletions cut 0 bases from V and 5 bases from J, with 13 bases between. The CDR3 has 15 residues. As regards this clone: Its antigen remains unidentified.

Measured with immunoSEQ multiplex PCR; TCRdb has only the in-frame clones, and not every one. The data hold 12,000 or so clones, with about 76% observed a single time. This sequence was found in a man between 60 and 75 years old with T-cell large granular lymphocyte leukemia. Some clones in this sample may be carry-over from other donors' samples. Sequencing input: peripheral blood mononuclear cells. The V call is TRBV5-1, the J call TRBJ2-3; no clear D gene. CDR3: CASSLAQPTEDTQYF. For the CDR3, the DNA is TGCGCCAGCAGCTTGGCCCAACCCACAGAAGATACGCAGTATTTT.